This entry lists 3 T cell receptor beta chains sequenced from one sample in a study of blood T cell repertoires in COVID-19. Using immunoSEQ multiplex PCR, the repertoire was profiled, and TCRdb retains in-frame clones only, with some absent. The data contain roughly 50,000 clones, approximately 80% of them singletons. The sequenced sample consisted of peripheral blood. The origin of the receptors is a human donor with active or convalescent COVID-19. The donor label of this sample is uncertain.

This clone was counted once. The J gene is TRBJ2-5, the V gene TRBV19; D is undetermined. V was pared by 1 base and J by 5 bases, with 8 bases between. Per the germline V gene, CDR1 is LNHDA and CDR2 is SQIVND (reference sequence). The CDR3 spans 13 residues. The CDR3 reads CASSIGRSETQYF. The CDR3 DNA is TGTGCCAGTAGTATAGGCAGGTCCGAGACCCAGTACTTC.

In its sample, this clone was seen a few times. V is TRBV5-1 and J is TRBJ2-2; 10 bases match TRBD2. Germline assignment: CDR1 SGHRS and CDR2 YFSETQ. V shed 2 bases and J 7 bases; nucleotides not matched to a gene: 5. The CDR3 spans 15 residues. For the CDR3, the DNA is TGCGCCAGCAGCTTCACTAGCGGGAAATACGGGGAGCTGTTTTTT. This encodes CASSFTSGKYGELFF.

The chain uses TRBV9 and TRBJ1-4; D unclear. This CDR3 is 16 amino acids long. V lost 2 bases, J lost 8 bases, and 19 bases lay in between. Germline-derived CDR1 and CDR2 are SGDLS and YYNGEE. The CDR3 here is CASSVTALGSGEKLFF. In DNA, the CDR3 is TGTGCCAGCAGCGTCACCGCCTTGGGGTCGGGGGAAAAACTGTTTTTT.